This T cell receptor (beta chain) came from a study of blood T cell repertoires in COVID-19. In the study overall: The samples span acute and convalescent COVID-19 from the United States, Italy and Spain. The analysed material was cDNA or gDNA that came from T cells, B-cell-depleted T cells, or PBMCs.

In the original analysis: Estimates of nucleated cell counts were drawn from the amplification of reference gene primers. Clones were read by immunoSEQ multiplex PCR, and TCRdb kept only the in-frame ones, dropping some. Clone size and the V and J calls come from that table; the DNA yielded D and trimming. The table shows nearly 95,000 clones, with more than 70% occurring only once. The TCR originated in a human donor with acute or convalescent COVID-19. The donor label of this sample is uncertain. The sequencing sample was made of peripheral blood.

DNA for the CDR3: TGTGCCAGCAGTTACTACCGGGACAGGACGTCTAACTATGGCTACACCTTC. This codes for CASSYYRDRTSNYGYTF. The genes are TRBV2 and TRBJ1-2, with TRBD1 matching over 8 bases. CDR1 SNHLY and CDR2 FYNNEI come from the germline V gene. V shed 5 bases, J shed 0 bases, and the junction held 11 bases outside the gene matches. The CDR3 loop spans 17 amino acids.